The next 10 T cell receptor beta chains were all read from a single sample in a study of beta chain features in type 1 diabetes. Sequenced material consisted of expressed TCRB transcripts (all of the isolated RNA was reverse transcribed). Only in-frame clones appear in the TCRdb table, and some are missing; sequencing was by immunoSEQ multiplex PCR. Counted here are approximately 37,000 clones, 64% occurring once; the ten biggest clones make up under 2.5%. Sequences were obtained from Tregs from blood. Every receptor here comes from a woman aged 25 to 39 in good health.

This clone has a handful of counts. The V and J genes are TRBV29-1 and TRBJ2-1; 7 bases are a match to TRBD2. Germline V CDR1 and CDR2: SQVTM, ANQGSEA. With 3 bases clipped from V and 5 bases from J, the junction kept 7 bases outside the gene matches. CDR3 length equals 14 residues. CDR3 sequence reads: CSVDRAGVNNEQFF. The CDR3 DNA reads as TGCAGCGTTGACCGTGCGGGAGTAAACAATGAGCAGTTCTTC.

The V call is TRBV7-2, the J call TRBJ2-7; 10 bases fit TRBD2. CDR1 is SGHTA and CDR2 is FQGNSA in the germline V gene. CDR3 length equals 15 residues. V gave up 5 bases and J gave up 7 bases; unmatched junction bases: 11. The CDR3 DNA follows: TGTGCCAGCAGCGTAAGAGGGACTAGCGTTTATGAGCAGTACTTC. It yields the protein CASSVRGTSVYEQYF. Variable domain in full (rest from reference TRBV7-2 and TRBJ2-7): GAGVSQSPSNKVTEKGKDVELRCDPISGHTALYWYRQSLGQGLEFLIYFQGNSAPDKSGLPSDRFSAERTGGSVSTLTIQRTQQEDSAVYLCASSVRGTSVYEQYFGPGTRLTVT.

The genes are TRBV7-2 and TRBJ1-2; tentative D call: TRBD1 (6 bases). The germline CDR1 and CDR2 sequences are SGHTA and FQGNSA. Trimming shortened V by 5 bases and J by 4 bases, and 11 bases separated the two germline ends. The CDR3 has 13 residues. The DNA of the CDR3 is TGTGCCAGCAGCGGACAGACCATCTATGGCTACACCTTC. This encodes CASSGQTIYGYTF.

The CDR3 here is CASSLQEKLFF. As DNA, the CDR3 is TGTGCCAGCAGCCTACAAGAAAAACTGTTTTTT. This rearrangement joins TRBV16 to TRBJ1-4; D is undetermined. Trimming pared 4 bases from V and 8 bases from J, leaving 5 bases between. The CDR3 extends over 11 amino acids. CDR1 is KGHSY and CDR2 is FQNENV in the germline V gene. Using reference TRBV16 and TRBJ1-4 for the parts outside the CDR3, the full variable domain is GEEVAQTPKHLVRGEGQKAKLYCAPIKGHSYVFWYQQVLKNEFKFLISFQNENVFDETGMPKERFSAKCLPNSPCSLEIQATKLEDSAVYFCASSLQEKLFFGSGTQLSVL.

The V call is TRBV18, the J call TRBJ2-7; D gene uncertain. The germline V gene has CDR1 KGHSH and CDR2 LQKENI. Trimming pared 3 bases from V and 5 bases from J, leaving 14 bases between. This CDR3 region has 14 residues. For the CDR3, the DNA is TGTGCCAGCTCACCTCGAGACTCGATGGACGAGCAGTACTTC. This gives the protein CASSPRDSMDEQYF.

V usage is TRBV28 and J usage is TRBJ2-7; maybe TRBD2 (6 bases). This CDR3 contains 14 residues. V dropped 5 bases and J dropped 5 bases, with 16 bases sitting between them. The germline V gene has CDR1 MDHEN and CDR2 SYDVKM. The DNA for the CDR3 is TGTGCCAGCAGTCCCCCCTCCGGGAGCAACGAGCAGTACTTC. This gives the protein CASSPPSGSNEQYF.

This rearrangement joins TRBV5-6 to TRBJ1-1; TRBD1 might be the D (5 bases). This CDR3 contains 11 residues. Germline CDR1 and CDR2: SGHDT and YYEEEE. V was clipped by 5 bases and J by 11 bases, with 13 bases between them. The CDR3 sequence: CASSSGLRAFF. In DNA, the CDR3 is TGTGCCAGCAGTTCAGGGTTGAGGGCTTTCTTT.

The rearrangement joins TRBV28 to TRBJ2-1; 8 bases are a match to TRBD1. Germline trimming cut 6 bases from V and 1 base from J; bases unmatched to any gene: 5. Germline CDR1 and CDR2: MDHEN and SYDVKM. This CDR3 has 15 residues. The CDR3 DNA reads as TGTGCCAGCAGATCCGGACAGGGATCCTACAATGAGCAGTTCTTC. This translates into CASRSGQGSYNEQFF.

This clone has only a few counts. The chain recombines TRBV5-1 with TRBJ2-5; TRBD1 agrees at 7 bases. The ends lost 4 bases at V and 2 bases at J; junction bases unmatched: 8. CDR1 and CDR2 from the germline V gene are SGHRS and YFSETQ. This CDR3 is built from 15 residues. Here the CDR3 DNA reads TGCGCCAGCAGCACGGTGACAGGGAGACAAGAGACCCAGTACTTC. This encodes CASSTVTGRQETQYF.

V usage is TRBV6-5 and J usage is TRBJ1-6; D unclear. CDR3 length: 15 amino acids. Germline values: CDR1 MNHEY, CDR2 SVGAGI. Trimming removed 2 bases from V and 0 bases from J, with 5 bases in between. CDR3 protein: CASSYESSYNSPLHF. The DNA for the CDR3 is TGTGCCAGCAGTTACGAGAGCTCCTATAATTCACCCCTCCACTTT.